This T cell receptor (beta chain) is from a study of cytomegalovirus exposure and HLA in healthy donors. Germline CDR1 reads DFQATT; CDR2 reads SNEGSKA (reference sequence). V gave up 7 bases and J gave up 5 bases, with 8 bases separating them. The CDR3 is 10 residues long. Primers included in the PCR were 60 Vbeta and 13 Jbeta primers. The protocol was immunoSEQ multiplex PCR, while the TCRdb copy is restricted to in-frame clones and leaves out a portion. The data show 65,000 or so clones, roughly 77% seen once. The receptor comes from a woman aged 40 to 55 in good health and CMV-seropositive. The chain is built from TRBV20-1 and TRBJ2-5; D is unresolved. Sequences were obtained from PBMCs. The CDR3 region is CSGVRETQYF. In DNA, the CDR3 is TGCAGTGGTGTGCGGGAGACCCAGTACTTC.